This passage covers 7 T cell receptor beta chains from one sample sequenced in a study of Graves' ophthalmopathy and Graves' hyperthyroidism. RNA served as the template for amplifying TCR beta CDR3 regions. An opening RT-PCR round employed HTBI primers and preceded a second-round multiplex PCR. MiXCR was run by TCRdb on the multiplex PCR reads, yielding one entry per CDR3 protein. The repertoire holds 680,000 or so distinct CDR3 sequences, with 20% to 25% as singletons. The sample was peripheral blood. The source is a woman aged 18-30 years with stable Graves' hyperthyroidism. Some clones in this sample may be carry-over from other donors' samples.

This rearrangement joins TRBV3-1 to TRBJ1-5; 9 nucleotides line up with TRBD1. J was trimmed by 4 bases and V by 2 bases; bases with no gene match: 6. There are 16 residues in the CDR3. Germline V lookup: CDR1 LGHDT, CDR2 YNNKEL (reference sequence). DNA of the CDR3: TGTGCCAGCAGCCAATTGGACAGGGGAAGAAATCAGCCCCAGCATTTT. It is translated as CASSQLDRGRNQPQHF.

The chain uses TRBV12-5 and TRBJ1-2; D unresolved. This CDR3 spans 16 amino acids. V gave up 1 base and J gave up 2 bases, with 14 bases separating them. From germline, CDR1 is LGHNT and CDR2 FRNRAP. This CDR3 is CASGLARLNWNYGYTF. The CDR3 bases are TGTGCTAGTGGTTTGGCCCGACTGAACTGGAACTATGGCTACACCTTC.

This clonotype showed up many times. The rearrangement joins TRBV20-1 to TRBJ1-1; tentatively, D is TRBD1 (6 bases). Germline-derived CDR1 and CDR2 are DFQATT and SNEGSKA (reference sequence). The CDR3 extends over 13 amino acids. With 0 bases removed from V and 11 bases from J, the gap between germline ends came to 16 bases. The DNA of the CDR3 is TGCAGTGCTAGAGATGAGGTTACAGGGTACGCTTTCTTT. This translates into CSARDEVTGYAFF.

This clonotype was seen at least ten times. The chain couples TRBV6-1 to TRBJ2-4; D ambiguous. Per the germline V gene, CDR1 is MNHNS and CDR2 is SASEGT. This CDR3 has 14 amino acids. The V and J ends lost 4 bases and 4 bases respectively, with 11 bases between them. For the CDR3, the DNA is TGTGCCAGCAGTGGGAGAATGACAAAAAACATTCAGTACTTC. This codes for CASSGRMTKNIQYF.

The sample holds many counts of this clonotype. The chain employs TRBV28 and TRBJ2-5; 11 bases are a match to TRBD2. V lost 5 bases, J lost 3 bases, and 8 bases stayed unmatched. Looked up from germline, CDR1 is MDHEN and CDR2 is SYDVKM. The CDR3 contains 16 residues. CDR3 in amino acids: CASSPPGLAAKETQYF. The CDR3 DNA follows: TGTGCCAGCAGTCCCCCGGGACTAGCGGCGAAAGAGACCCAGTACTTC.

This clonotype was seen ten or more times. The chain is built from TRBV2 and TRBJ2-7; D possibly matches TRBD1 or TRBD2 (5 bases each). Germline assignment: CDR1 SNHLY and CDR2 FYNNEI. The V end lost 4 bases, the J end lost 2 bases, and 12 bases lay between the germline ends. The CDR3 length is 14 residues. In DNA, the CDR3 is TGTGCCAGCAGTGGGTCGGGACGTACCTACGAGCAGTACTTC. Amino acid sequence: CASSGSGRTYEQYF.

This clonotype was seen ten or more times. This rearrangement joins TRBV12-3 or TRBV12-4 to TRBJ2-2; 7 bases line up with TRBD1. CDR3 length: 16 residues. Trimming cost V 1 base and J 0 bases; bases outside gene matches: 2. The CDR3 here is CASSLGQGANTGELFF. CDR3 nucleotide sequence: TGTGCCAGCAGTTTAGGGCAGGGGGCGAACACCGGGGAGCTGTTTTTT.